These 22 T cell receptor beta chains were all obtained from the same sample, sequenced in a study of beta chain features in type 1 diabetes. Investigators reverse transcribed all isolated RNA, so they sequenced expressed TCRB transcripts. Assay used: immunoSEQ multiplex PCR; TCRdb lists only in-frame clones, some missing. The table shows 860,000 or so clones, with about a sixth occurring only once. The specimen sequenced was naive CD4+ T cells from blood. These receptors originate from a woman aged 18-35 years in good health.

This clone has a handful of counts. The chain combines TRBV4-3 with TRBJ2-4; D possibly uses TRBD1 or TRBD2 (6 bases each). V was clipped by 2 bases and J by 5 bases, with 16 bases between them. Germline V gene lookup returns CDR1 LGHNA and CDR2 YSLEER. The CDR3 runs to 16 residues. CDR3 in amino acids: CASSQQAGGGENIQYF. The CDR3 bases are TGCGCCAGCAGCCAACAGGCCGGGGGCGGTGAAAACATTCAGTACTTC.

V gene TRBV14 combines with J gene TRBJ1-3; 9 bases are a match to TRBD1. Trimming took 6 bases from V and 3 from J; bases not matched to a gene: 6. The CDR3 has 15 amino acids. CDR1 is SGHDN and CDR2 is FVKESK in the germline V gene. The CDR3: CASRRTGVGGNTIYF. In DNA form, the CDR3 reads TGTGCCAGCAGACGGACAGGGGTCGGTGGAAACACCATATATTTT. Full variable domain (rest looked up from reference TRBV14 and TRBJ1-3): EAGVTQFPSHSVIEKGQTVTLRCDPISGHDNLYWYRRVMGKEIKFLLHFVKESKQDESGMPNNRFLAERTGGTYSTLKVQPAELEDSGVYFCASRRTGVGGNTIYFGEGSWLTVV.

The chain is built from TRBV4-1 and TRBJ2-1, with 9 bases that match TRBD2. The J segment lost 8 bases and the V segment lost 2 bases, leaving 13 bases of the junction unmatched. Per germline, CDR1 MGHRA and CDR2 YSYEKL. The CDR3 totals 17 residues. The CDR3 loop is CASSQRDFSGSTDEQFF. Here the CDR3 DNA reads TGCGCCAGCAGCCAAAGGGATTTTAGCGGGAGTACGGATGAGCAGTTCTTC.

The chain has TRBV28 and TRBJ2-7; the match to TRBD1 covers 8 bases. The CDR3 length is 12 residues. Germline CDR1 is MDHEN and CDR2 is SYDVKM. V shed 8 bases, J shed 2 bases, and the junction held 2 bases outside the gene matches. In nucleotides, the CDR3 is TGTGCCAGCGGACAGGGTGCCTACGAGCAGTACTTC. Translating it yields CASGQGAYEQYF.

This sequence joins TRBV10-3 and TRBJ2-2; D perhaps matches TRBD2 (5 bases). CDR3 length: 14 amino acids. Germline V lookup: CDR1 ENHRY, CDR2 SYGVKD. Trimming cost V 3 bases and J 2 bases, with 7 bases left between them. This CDR3 is CAISDRGNTGELFF. The DNA of the CDR3 is TGTGCCATCAGTGACCGGGGTAACACCGGGGAGCTGTTTTTT.

This rearrangement joins TRBV5-6 to TRBJ2-7; the D gene could be TRBD1 or TRBD2 (5 bases each). Trimming pared 1 base from V and 7 bases from J, leaving 9 bases between. This CDR3 is 12 amino acids long. Germline CDR1 reads SGHDT; CDR2 reads YYEEEE. The CDR3 is CASSLFGAEQYF. DNA of the CDR3: TGTGCCAGCAGCTTGTTCGGGGCTGAGCAGTACTTC.

The genes are TRBV6-5 and TRBJ2-1, with D maybe TRBD2 (6 bases). V was shortened by 6 bases and J by 7 bases, with 13 bases between the two germline ends. The CDR3 sequence is 13 residues long. Germline V CDR1 and CDR2: MNHEY, SVGAGI. As DNA, the CDR3 is TGTGCCAGCAGGGAGGGTTCCCGGAATGAGCAGTTCTTC. Its translation: CASREGSRNEQFF.

This clone was observed a handful of times. This rearrangement joins TRBV19 to TRBJ2-1; 9 nucleotides line up with TRBD2. Trimming removed 4 bases from V and 4 bases from J; junction bases left unmatched: 8. CDR1 and CDR2 (germline): LNHDA, SQIVND (reference sequence). The CDR3 length is 16 residues. The CDR3, as DNA: TGTGCCAGTAGTACCGCGTCCAGCGGGGGGTACAATGAGCAGTTCTTC. This encodes CASSTASSGGYNEQFF.

The chain couples TRBV7-9 to TRBJ2-5; D may be TRBD2 (5 bases). V was pared by 6 bases and J by 9 bases, with 14 bases between. Germline-derived CDR1 and CDR2 are SEHNR and FQNEAQ (reference sequence). The CDR3 sequence is 12 residues long. The CDR3 loop reads CASSRGGVAQYF. The CDR3 DNA reads TGTGCCAGCAGTCGGGGTGGGGTCGCCCAGTACTTC.

The chain couples TRBV7-9 to TRBJ2-5; D unresolved. Trimming removed 5 bases from V and 5 bases from J, with 9 bases in between. The CDR3 has 12 amino acids. Germline V gene data show CDR1 as SEHNR and CDR2 as FQNEAQ (reference sequence). CDR3 sequence: CASSPHGETQYF. As DNA, the CDR3 is TGTGCCAGCAGCCCTCACGGGGAGACCCAGTACTTC.

This clone was seen a handful of times. J is TRBJ2-7 and V is TRBV28; D unresolved. Per germline, CDR1 MDHEN and CDR2 SYDVKM. V lost 2 bases, J lost 2 bases, and 10 bases lay in between. CDR3 length equals 14 residues. The CDR3 here is CASSLNPGTYEQYF. The CDR3 DNA reads as TGTGCCAGCAGTTTAAATCCAGGAACCTACGAGCAGTACTTC.

This clone was picked up a small number of times. The genes are TRBV4-2 and TRBJ2-1; 11 bases are shared with TRBD2. The V gene's germline CDR1 is LGHNA and CDR2 YNFKEQ. V dropped 1 base and J dropped 4; count of bases not matched to a gene: 6. The CDR3 is made up of 17 amino acids. The CDR3, as DNA: TGTGCCAGCAGCCAAGTTCCAACTAGCGGGAGTTACAATGAGCAGTTCTTC. This encodes CASSQVPTSGSYNEQFF.

The chain couples TRBV27 to TRBJ1-4; D is uncertain. V lost 3 bases, J lost 5 bases, and 10 bases lay in between. Germline V gives CDR1 MNHEY, CDR2 SMNVEV (reference sequence). This CDR3 comprises 14 residues. CDR3 in DNA: TGTGCCAGCAGTTTGACGGGTCCCAATGAAAAACTGTTTTTT. As protein: CASSLTGPNEKLFF.

The chain links TRBV11-3 to TRBJ2-7, with 8 bases identical to TRBD2. V gave up 5 bases and J gave up 1 base; unmatched junction bases: 7. The CDR3 contains 15 residues. The germline V gene encodes CDR1 SGHNT and CDR2 YENEEA. The CDR3 DNA follows: TGTGCCAGCAGCCAGGGGAGCGGGAGTTCCTACGAGCAGTACTTC. It specifies CASSQGSGSSYEQYF.

This clone was seen only a few times. The chain has TRBV4-1 and TRBJ2-7; the match to TRBD2 covers 9 bases. The J segment lost 3 bases and the V segment lost 2 bases, leaving 5 bases of the junction unmatched. The CDR3 extends over 15 amino acids. Germline V CDR1 and CDR2: MGHRA, YSYEKL. The chain's CDR3 is CASSQLASGDYEQYF. The CDR3 nucleotides are TGCGCCAGCAGCCAACTCGCTAGCGGGGACTACGAGCAGTACTTC.

This clone was found a few times. V usage is TRBV10-3 and J usage is TRBJ2-2; the D gene is possibly TRBD1 (6 bases). Germline V gene lookup returns CDR1 ENHRY and CDR2 SYGVKD. Trimming took 10 bases from V and 3 from J, leaving 18 bases between them. There are 15 residues in the CDR3. The CDR3 DNA is TGTGCCACCAATCTGTTAGGGGGAGACACCGGGGAGCTGTTTTTT. This codes for CATNLLGGDTGELFF.

J is TRBJ2-1 and V is TRBV11-2; D is unresolved. Germline CDR1 and CDR2: SGHAT and FQNNGV. This CDR3 is 13 amino acids long. V was trimmed by 2 bases and J by 0 bases, leaving 2 bases between them. The CDR3 nucleotides are TGTGCCAGCAGCTTATCCTCCTACAATGAGCAGTTCTTC. This codes for CASSLSSYNEQFF. The whole variable domain, filled in from reference TRBV11-2 and TRBJ2-1, reads EAGVAQSPRYKIIEKRQSVAFWCNPISGHATLYWYQQILGQGPKLLIQFQNNGVVDDSQLPKDRFSAERLKGVDSTLKIQPAKLEDSAVYLCASSLSSYNEQFFGPGTRLTVL.

In its sample, this clone was seen a few times. This chain links TRBV7-2 with TRBJ1-4; D perhaps matches TRBD1 (6 bases). Germline values: CDR1 SGHTA, CDR2 FQGNSA. Trimming left V 3 bases short and J 0 bases short, with 8 bases between. The CDR3 covers 15 residues. CDR3 amino acids: CASSFNRATNEKLFF. The CDR3 region has the DNA TGTGCCAGCAGCTTCAACAGGGCAACTAATGAAAAACTGTTTTTT.

This clone showed up just a few times. The chain combines TRBV5-1 with TRBJ2-1; no firm D call. This CDR3 contains 17 residues. Per germline, CDR1 SGHRS and CDR2 YFSETQ. V lost 5 bases, J lost 0 bases, and 18 bases lay in between. CDR3 loop: CASRHTIGPSSYNEQFF. The CDR3 bases are TGCGCCAGCAGACATACCATAGGCCCGAGCTCCTACAATGAGCAGTTCTTC.

The gene calls are TRBV4-1 and TRBJ2-5, with D hard to call. In germline, CDR1 is MGHRA, CDR2 YSYEKL. V shed 3 bases and J shed 5 bases, with 13 bases lying between them. The CDR3 totals 14 residues. This CDR3 is CASSHFELEETQYF. The CDR3 DNA sequence: TGCGCCAGCAGCCATTTCGAGCTTGAGGAGACCCAGTACTTC.

This clone was observed a handful of times. The rearrangement uses TRBV2 and TRBJ1-1; possibly TRBD1 for D (5 bases). Germline CDR1 SNHLY, CDR2 FYNNEI. Deletions cut 5 bases from V and 1 base from J, with 11 bases between. The CDR3 is made up of 14 amino acids. CDR3 loop: CASSSRVGNTEAFF. The CDR3 DNA reads TGTGCCAGCAGTTCCAGGGTAGGGAACACTGAAGCTTTCTTT. Complete variable domain (other parts from reference TRBV2 and TRBJ1-1): EPEVTQTPSHQVTQMGQEVILRCVPISNHLYFYWYRQILGQKVEFLVSFYNNEISEKSEIFDDQFSVERPDGSNFTLKIRSTKLEDSAMYFCASSSRVGNTEAFFGQGTRLTVV.

This rearrangement joins TRBV7-2 to TRBJ2-7, with TRBD1 identical over 7 bases. Germline CDR1 reads SGHTA; CDR2 reads FQGNSA. The length of the CDR3 is 14 residues. V trimming: 5 bases; J trimming: 2 bases; junction bases outside the gene matches: 6. In nucleotides, the CDR3 is TGTGCCAGCAGCCCGGACAGGTCAACCTACGAGCAGTACTTC. It specifies CASSPDRSTYEQYF. Looking up the rest from reference TRBV7-2 and TRBJ2-7 gives the full variable domain: GAGVSQSPSNKVTEKGKDVELRCDPISGHTALYWYRQSLGQGLEFLIYFQGNSAPDKSGLPSDRFSAERTGGSVSTLTIQRTQQEDSAVYLCASSPDRSTYEQYFGPGTRLTVT.